The clone carrying this T cell receptor beta chain has only a few counts. CDR1 and CDR2 (germline): SGHRS, YFSETQ. This CDR3 has 12 residues. V lost 0 bases, J lost 6 bases, and 6 bases lay in between. The source of the sample is a study of OX40 agonist ivuxolimab in advanced cancers. Study information: Each dose-escalation patient presented with hepatocellular carcinoma, melanoma, renal cell or head and neck cancer. Anti-PD-1, anti-PD-L1 or anti-CTLA-4 therapy given earlier was allowed, and 30% to 45% had some.

Sequencing used immunoSEQ multiplex PCR; TCRdb keeps in-frame clones, though not all of them. The data hold about 66,000 clones, with 88% observed a single time. The gene calls are TRBV5-1 and TRBJ1-1, with D possibly matching TRBD1 (5 bases). Sequences were derived from CD4+ or CD8+ T cells sorted from blood, sampled in a trial of the OX40 agonist ivuxolimab. The sequence came from an adult with an advanced solid tumor such as melanoma, head and neck, liver or kidney cancer. For the CDR3, the DNA is TGCGCCAGCAGCTTGGAAGGGGCTGAAGCTTTCTTT. This encodes CASSLEGAEAFF.